The source of this T cell receptor (beta chain) is a study of early T cells in non-severe SARS-CoV-2 infection. Study overall: The chains were unpaired, and the sequenced material was bulk RNA from unsorted whole blood. Study-wide points: The VDJdb matching leaned toward anti-spike CD8 responses and overlooked private and CD4 specificities.

Individual cDNA molecules each received unique molecular identifiers attached to them. TCRdb ran MiXCR on the 5' RACE reads and lists one entry per CDR3 protein. Here the sample spans roughly 80,000 distinct CDR3 sequences, 11% to 15% being singletons. This clonotype showed up many times. Its specificity is unknown. Germline V gene sequence: CDR1 SGHVS, CDR2 FNYEAQ. V shed 3 bases, J shed 4 bases, and the junction held 7 bases outside the gene matches. The CDR3 consists of 15 residues. This rearrangement joins TRBV7-6 to TRBJ2-5; 8 nucleotides agree with TRBD2. Material for sequencing was whole blood. The receptor was isolated from an adult who was a healthcare worker with PCR-confirmed SARS-CoV-2 infection or an uninfected control (not recorded which). The CDR3 coding sequence is TGTGCCAGCAGCTTCTTGAACGGGGGGGGAGAGACCCAGTACTTC. Its translation: CASSFLNGGGETQYF.